The 20 T cell receptor beta chains presented below share a single source sample, sequenced in a study of OX40 agonist ivuxolimab in advanced cancers. TCRdb's table, derived via immunoSEQ multiplex PCR, lists solely in-frame clones and lacks some. The sample lists 60,000 to 75,000 clones; about four fifths were seen once. The sequences come from CD4+ or CD8+ T cells sorted from blood, collected in a trial of the OX40 agonist ivuxolimab. These receptors all stem from an adult with an advanced solid tumor such as melanoma, head and neck, liver or kidney cancer.

This clone was counted only a few times. The chain has TRBV30 and TRBJ2-2, with D perhaps being TRBD1 or TRBD2 (5 bases each). V lost 0 bases to trimming and J lost 5 bases, with 10 bases between them. The CDR3 totals 14 residues. Germline assignment: CDR1 GTSNPN and CDR2 SVGIG (reference sequence). CDR3 amino acids: CAWSVRGITGELFF. CDR3 DNA sequence: TGTGCCTGGAGTGTGAGGGGAATAACCGGGGAGCTGTTTTTT.

This chain joins TRBV5-1 and TRBJ2-5; the D call may be TRBD1 or TRBD2 (6 bases each). CDR3 length: 14 residues. V was shortened by 4 bases and J by 2 bases, with 12 bases between the two germline ends. Germline V CDR1 and CDR2: SGHRS, YFSETQ. The CDR3 bases are TGCGCCAGCAGCGCGGCGGGACAACAAGAGACCCAGTACTTC. Translated: CASSAAGQQETQYF.

The V gene is TRBV27, the J gene TRBJ1-4; a possible D gene is TRBD1 (6 bases). The CDR3 has 16 amino acids. V was cut by 3 bases and J by 4 bases, with 15 bases left in between. Germline CDR1 MNHEY, CDR2 SMNVEV (reference sequence). CDR3 DNA: TGTGCCAGCAGTTTTGGCAGGGGATCGATTAATGAAAAACTGTTTTTT. This gives the protein CASSFGRGSINEKLFF.

This clone has just a few counts. This rearrangement joins TRBV2 to TRBJ1-5; D is unclear. V lost 1 base to trimming and J lost 2 bases, with 12 bases between them. CDR1 and CDR2 from the germline V gene are SNHLY and FYNNEI. CDR3 size: 16 residues. CDR3 in amino acids: CASSEDLDTRNQPQHF. CDR3 DNA sequence: TGTGCCAGCAGTGAAGATCTGGATACACGCAATCAGCCCCAGCATTTT.

J is TRBJ2-7 and V is TRBV5-1; TRBD1 matches at 12 bases. In germline, CDR1 is SGHRS, CDR2 YFSETQ. V gave up 0 bases and J gave up 6 bases; unmatched junction bases: 10. The CDR3 runs to 17 residues. The chain's CDR3 is CASSLAVGTGGEFEQYF. The CDR3, as DNA: TGCGCCAGCAGCTTGGCCGTCGGGACAGGGGGCGAATTCGAGCAGTACTTC.

The chain has TRBV19 and TRBJ1-2; TRBD1 matches 7 bases. The germline CDR1 and CDR2 sequences are LNHDA and SQIVND (reference sequence). This CDR3 is built from 13 residues. V shed 4 bases and J 8 bases; nucleotides not matched to a gene: 7. CDR3 sequence (DNA): TGTGCCAGTAGTACGACAGGGATGGGAGGCTACACCTTC. This gives the protein CASSTTGMGGYTF.

The CDR3 region has the DNA TGTGCCAGCAGCCCGGCTAGGGCTAGCGGTTACAATGAGCAGTTCTTC. Translation: CASSPARASGYNEQFF. The chain carries TRBV2 and TRBJ2-1; 7 bases match TRBD2. The J segment lost 4 bases and the V segment lost 6 bases, leaving 12 bases of the junction unmatched. CDR1 and CDR2 from the germline V gene are SNHLY and FYNNEI. The CDR3 runs 16 residues.

The genes are TRBV19 and TRBJ1-1, with D possibly matching TRBD1 (5 bases). The CDR3 consists of 15 residues. In germline, CDR1 is LNHDA, CDR2 SQIVND (reference sequence). V shed 5 bases and J shed 4 bases, with 17 bases lying between them. The CDR3 spells CASSSPGRGPTEAFF. The CDR3 nucleotides read TGTGCCAGTAGTTCGCCAGGGAGGGGCCCCACTGAAGCTTTCTTT.

The chain couples TRBV15 to TRBJ1-4, with TRBD1 as a possible D gene (5 bases). Germline V CDR1 and CDR2: LNHNV, YYDKDF (reference sequence). This CDR3 has 13 amino acids. Between the trimmed V and J ends, which lost 8 bases and 0 bases, there was a span of 7 bases. The CDR3 spells CATGGATNEKLFF. CDR3 nucleotides: TGTGCCACCGGGGGGGCAACTAATGAAAAACTGTTTTTT.

The rearrangement joins TRBV28 to TRBJ1-4; 7 positions agree with TRBD1. The CDR3 extends over 15 amino acids. Germline CDR1 is MDHEN and CDR2 is SYDVKM. V was clipped by 7 bases and J by 3 bases; unmatched bases: 8. The CDR3 loop reads CASTLTGTANEKLFF. CDR3 sequence (DNA): TGTGCCAGCACTTTGACCGGGACAGCTAATGAAAAACTGTTTTTT.

Here the CDR3 reads CASSLERGSGNTIYF. The CDR3 DNA reads as TGTGCCAGCAGCTTAGAGCGGGGCTCTGGAAACACCATATATTTT. V and J are TRBV7-2 and TRBJ1-3, with unresolved D. The germline V gene encodes CDR1 SGHTA and CDR2 FQGNSA. The CDR3 sequence is 15 residues long. The V gene lost 1 base and the J gene lost 0 bases, with 7 bases spanning the gap.

This chain links TRBV5-1 with TRBJ1-3, with TRBD1 matching 8 bases. CDR3 length: 16 amino acids. Germline CDR1 is SGHRS and CDR2 is YFSETQ. The junction had 6 bases not matched to a gene; V was cut back by 1 base and J by 3 bases. The DNA of the CDR3 is TGCGCCAGCAGCTTGTATCCAGGGGGCTTTGGAAACACCATATATTTT. As protein: CASSLYPGGFGNTIYF.

The CDR3 DNA sequence: TGTGCCAGCAGTGTGGGAAGGGAGTTCAACGAGCAGTACTTC. Translated: CASSVGREFNEQYF. The J gene is TRBJ2-7, the V gene TRBV2; tentative D call: TRBD2 (5 bases). This CDR3 is 14 amino acids long. V lost 4 bases to trimming and J lost 5 bases, with 15 bases between them. The germline gives CDR1 SNHLY, CDR2 FYNNEI.

The chain uses TRBV4-2 and TRBJ1-5; 7 bases are a match to TRBD1. Germline assignment: CDR1 LGHNA and CDR2 YNFKEQ. The CDR3 is 15 residues long. The J segment lost 3 bases and the V segment lost 1 base, leaving 3 bases of the junction unmatched. The CDR3 nucleotides are TGTGCCAGCAGCCAAGGTGACAGGGACAATCAGCCCCAGCATTTT. This translates into CASSQGDRDNQPQHF.

In this sample, this clone turned up a few times. This chain connects TRBV4-1 to TRBJ2-3; D is undetermined. The CDR3 spans 16 residues. Germline lookup yields CDR1 MGHRA and CDR2 YSYEKL. With 3 bases removed from V and 2 bases from J, the gap between germline ends came to 15 bases. CDR3 coding DNA: TGCGCCAGCAGCCAGATTAATATGGGGTTCACAGATACGCAGTATTTT. It yields the protein CASSQINMGFTDTQYF.

This clone showed up just once. The rearrangement joins TRBV4-3 to TRBJ1-5; D remains unclear. Deletions cut 0 bases from V and 3 bases from J, with 12 bases between. CDR3 length: 16 amino acids. The germline gives CDR1 LGHNA, CDR2 YSLEER. CDR3 in DNA: TGCGCCAGCAGCCAAGATTCTAAGAGGGCCAATCAGCCCCAGCATTTT. Its translation is CASSQDSKRANQPQHF.

V usage is TRBV6-6 and J usage is TRBJ1-1; 7 nucleotides match TRBD1. Germline lookup yields CDR1 MNHNY and CDR2 SVGAGI (reference sequence). Trimming at V came to 5 bases and at J to 5 bases, leaving 8 bases not matched to a gene. The CDR3 loop spans 14 amino acids. The CDR3 bases are TGTGCCAGCAGTAACAGGGGCCTGGAGACTGAAGCTTTCTTT. Amino acid sequence: CASSNRGLETEAFF.

The chain has TRBV5-4 and TRBJ2-2; D is perhaps TRBD2 (6 bases). Trimming took off 0 bases at V and 7 bases at J, with 13 bases between the two ends. Per germline, CDR1 SGHNT and CDR2 YYREEE (reference sequence). The CDR3 totals 15 residues. The CDR3 spells CASSLGGAGNGELFF. DNA of the CDR3: TGTGCCAGCAGCTTGGGCGGGGCGGGTAACGGGGAGCTGTTTTTT.

The gene calls are TRBV5-1 and TRBJ2-3; D remains unclear. V was shortened by 0 bases and J by 5 bases, with 4 bases between the two germline ends. Per the germline V gene, CDR1 is SGHRS and CDR2 is YFSETQ. CDR3 size: 12 residues. The CDR3 protein is CASSLEGDTQYF. In DNA form, the CDR3 reads TGCGCCAGCAGCTTGGAGGGAGATACGCAGTATTTT. The full variable domain, with the rest looked up from reference TRBV5-1 and TRBJ2-3, is KAGVTQTPRYLIKTRGQQVTLSCSPISGHRSVSWYQQTPGQGLQFLFEYFSETQRNKGNFPGRFSGRQFSNSRSEMNVSTLELGDSALYLCASSLEGDTQYFGPGTRLTVL.

This clone was detected only a few times. The chain is built from TRBV2 and TRBJ1-6; 7 bases align to TRBD1. Per the germline V gene, CDR1 is SNHLY and CDR2 is FYNNEI. This CDR3 has 18 amino acids. J lost 9 bases, V lost 2 bases, and 16 bases had no gene match. The CDR3 loop is CASSELGQAHGVGSPLHF. The CDR3 DNA is TGTGCCAGCAGTGAACTAGGACAGGCCCATGGGGTGGGTTCACCCCTCCACTTT.